What follows describes a single T cell receptor (beta chain). Its cognate antigen is unknown. The CDR3 runs 12 residues. The V and J ends lost 4 bases and 7 bases respectively, with 7 bases between them. CDR1 and CDR2 (germline): SGHTA, FQGNSA. These data belong to a study of shared clonotypes between healthy human individuals. Findings of the study overall: The study generally estimated greater richness for naive than memory subsets.

An approximately 180 ng quantity of DNA, about 30,000 T cell genomes, went into the sorted-subset replicate PCRs. Original processing notes: ImmunoSEQ yielded junction-only sequences lacking quality scores, so filtering differed. TCRdb keeps only in-frame clones here, not all; method: immunoSEQ multiplex PCR. V and J calls and clone size are copied from that table; D and trimming were computed from the DNA. This table has 2,500,000 or so clones, 92% appearing once. The chain has TRBV7-2 and TRBJ1-4, with a weak D call TRBD1 (5 bases). The receptor was isolated from a man between 18 and 29 years old in good health. Some clones in this sample may be carry-over from other donors' samples. The sample was naive CD4+ T cells from PBMCs. Subset indicated: CD45RA+ positively selected. The CDR3 coding sequence is TGTGCCAGCAGCTGGGACTCTGAAAAACTGTTTTTT. As protein: CASSWDSEKLFF.